Following are 17 T cell receptor beta chains from one sample sequenced in a study of identifying expanded T cells in peripheral blood. The protocol was immunoSEQ multiplex PCR, while the TCRdb copy is restricted to in-frame clones and leaves out a portion. The sample carries approximately 130,000 clones, 75% to 90% recorded once. Material for sequencing was blood. Every receptor here comes from a person aged 18-70 years in good health.

This chain uses TRBV9 with TRBJ2-3; TRBD2 matches at 10 bases. Losses at the gene ends were 4 bases for V and 4 bases for J; bases not matched to a gene: 12. CDR1 SGDLS and CDR2 YYNGEE come from the germline V gene. The CDR3 has 17 amino acids. CDR3: CASSSNLGAGGADTQYF. CDR3 DNA: TGTGCCAGCAGCTCCAACCTGGGAGCGGGGGGGGCAGATACGCAGTATTTT.

The chain couples TRBV7-9 to TRBJ1-5, with D hard to call. Trimming cost V 4 bases and J 7 bases, with 8 bases left between them. CDR3 size: 12 residues. In germline, CDR1 is SEHNR, CDR2 FQNEAQ (reference sequence). The CDR3 bases are TGTGCCAGCAGCTCCTCTGAGCAGCCCCAGCATTTT. This translates into CASSSSEQPQHF.

The gene calls are TRBV11-2 and TRBJ2-7; 7 positions match TRBD2. Trimming took 5 bases from V and 0 from J; bases not matched to a gene: 10. Germline lookup yields CDR1 SGHAT and CDR2 FQNNGV. This CDR3 contains 16 residues. The CDR3 sequence is CASSHPRGGSSYEQYF. The CDR3 DNA follows: TGTGCCAGCAGCCACCCGAGGGGAGGGTCCTCCTACGAGCAGTACTTC.

The chain is built from TRBV27 and TRBJ2-5; D is ambiguous. Germline V gives CDR1 MNHEY, CDR2 SMNVEV (reference sequence). Deletions cut 5 bases from V and 2 bases from J, with 12 bases between. The CDR3 runs to 14 residues. The CDR3 nucleotides read TGTGCCAGCAGTATCACCGACTCACAAGAGACCCAGTACTTC. Translating gives CASSITDSQETQYF.

This clone occurred once. The rearrangement joins TRBV7-2 to TRBJ1-5; 11 bases match TRBD1. The CDR3 sequence is 18 residues long. J was trimmed by 1 base and V by 5 bases; bases with no gene match: 10. Germline CDR1 reads SGHTA; CDR2 reads FQGNSA. CDR3 sequence: CASSIRTGGPLSNQPQHF. The CDR3 DNA reads as TGTGCCAGCAGCATCCGGACAGGGGGCCCCTTAAGCAATCAGCCCCAGCATTTT.

The rearrangement uses TRBV28 and TRBJ1-2; 8 positions agree with TRBD1. This CDR3 has 13 amino acids. Unmatched junction bases numbered 6, after V lost 11 bases and J lost 1 base. Per germline, CDR1 MDHEN and CDR2 SYDVKM. In DNA, the CDR3 is TGTGCCGCAACAGGGGGTCTTAACTATGGCTACACCTTC. Translation gives CAATGGLNYGYTF.

This clone is a singleton in its sample. The sample contains more than one DNA sequence encoding this CDR3. The chain recombines TRBV20-1 with TRBJ2-7; D is ambiguous. The CDR3 is 11 residues long. V shed 4 bases and J shed 2 bases, with 6 bases lying between them. Germline assignment: CDR1 DFQATT and CDR2 SNEGSKA (reference sequence). The CDR3 DNA reads as TGCAGTGCTACCTCGACCTACGAGCAGTACTTC. Amino acid sequence: CSATSTYEQYF.

The rearrangement links TRBV11-1 to TRBJ2-7, with unresolved D. V gave up 3 bases and J gave up 2 bases, with 11 bases separating them. Per the germline V gene, CDR1 is SGHAT and CDR2 is FQDESV (reference sequence). The CDR3 contains 14 residues. The CDR3: CASSFAQNPYEQYF. The CDR3, as DNA: TGTGCCAGCAGCTTCGCCCAGAACCCCTACGAGCAGTACTTC.

This chain connects TRBV11-3 to TRBJ2-7; a possible D gene is TRBD1 (6 bases). With 6 bases removed from V and 0 bases from J, the gap between germline ends came to 9 bases. Per germline, CDR1 SGHNT and CDR2 YENEEA. CDR3 length: 13 amino acids. CDR3 coding DNA: TGTGCCAGCAGTACAGGGTTCTCCTACGAGCAGTACTTC. Translating it yields CASSTGFSYEQYF.

The chain employs TRBV2 and TRBJ2-2; D tentatively fits TRBD1 or TRBD2 (7 bases each). Trimming cost V 7 bases and J 9 bases, with 18 bases left between them. The CDR3 length is 14 residues. Germline values: CDR1 SNHLY, CDR2 FYNNEI. The DNA for the CDR3 is TGTGCCAGCAAGGTCGCTCAGGGGGGGCGGGAGCTGTTTTTT. Translation: CASKVAQGGRELFF.

This clone was counted once. The chain is built from TRBV2 and TRBJ2-5; 7 positions match TRBD2. In germline, CDR1 is SNHLY, CDR2 FYNNEI. CDR3 length equals 17 residues. V was clipped by 4 bases and J by 2 bases; unmatched bases: 13. The CDR3 DNA reads as TGTGCCAGCAGTGCAGACCTGTGGACTAGAGGGCAAGAGACCCAGTACTTC. This encodes CASSADLWTRGQETQYF.

V gene TRBV4-1 combines with J gene TRBJ1-6, with 8 bases aligning to TRBD1. The CDR3 has 15 amino acids. Germline assignment: CDR1 MGHRA and CDR2 YSYEKL. Losses at the gene ends were 4 bases for V and 9 bases for J; bases not matched to a gene: 8. Here the CDR3 DNA reads TGCGCCAGCAGCCGAGGACAGGGAGGAAGTTCACCCCTCCACTTT. Amino acids: CASSRGQGGSSPLHF.

The chain uses TRBV5-6 and TRBJ2-3; 16 bases line up with TRBD2. The CDR3 loop spans 16 amino acids. Trimming took 6 bases from V and 5 from J; bases not matched to a gene: 6. The germline V gene has CDR1 SGHDT and CDR2 YYEEEE. In DNA, the CDR3 is TGTGCCAGCAACTCGGGACTAGCGGGGGGGAAAGATACGCAGTATTTT. Its protein product is CASNSGLAGGKDTQYF.

This clone was counted a few times. The J gene is TRBJ1-1, the V gene TRBV11-2; D unresolved. Trimming took 8 bases from V and 1 from J, leaving 5 bases between them. CDR1 SGHAT and CDR2 FQNNGV come from the germline V gene. The CDR3 loop spans 11 amino acids. In DNA form, the CDR3 reads TGTGCCAGCTCCCGGAACACTGAAGCTTTCTTT. It is translated as CASSRNTEAFF.

The rearrangement uses TRBV7-9 and TRBJ1-1, with D hard to call. The CDR3 length is 15 residues. Trimming shortened V by 1 base and J by 3 bases, and 12 bases separated the two germline ends. Germline V gives CDR1 SEHNR, CDR2 FQNEAQ (reference sequence). The CDR3 bases are TGTGCCAGCAGCTTAGGGAGCCGAGCAGACACTGAAGCTTTCTTT. This codes for CASSLGSRADTEAFF.

The chain has TRBV15 and TRBJ2-2, with TRBD2 as a possible D gene (5 bases). V lost 0 bases, J lost 7 bases, and 9 bases lay in between. This CDR3 region has 14 residues. Germline V CDR1 and CDR2: LNHNV, YYDKDF (reference sequence). For the CDR3, the DNA is TGTGCCACCAGCAGAGAGCGGACTGTCGGGGAGCTGTTTTTT. Translation: CATSRERTVGELFF.

The chain uses TRBV30 and TRBJ2-5; either TRBD1 or TRBD2 may fit D (5 bases each). The ends were cut back, 1 base at V and 4 bases at J, with 10 bases in the middle. This CDR3 contains 13 residues. Germline loops: CDR1 GTSNPN, CDR2 SVGIG (reference sequence). The CDR3 nucleotides read TGTGCCTGGAGTGCGGGACGGCGAGAGACCCAGTACTTC. Protein: CAWSAGRRETQYF.